The rows below give T cell receptor beta chains drawn from one sample of a study of blood T cell repertoires in COVID-19. TCRdb's table, derived via immunoSEQ multiplex PCR, lists solely in-frame clones and lacks some. The data show fewer than 200,000 clones, approximately 81% seen once. The sequenced sample consisted of PBMCs or T cells enriched from blood (not recorded which). The receptor set was obtained from a man aged 55 to 70 who had recovered from COVID-19. CDR3s include the opening cysteine and the closing phenylalanine or tryptophan. A D gene is named only where the DNA matches it firmly. Part of the rows lack a size; the others show once, few, many or a class for expanded clones.

j_call clone_size v_call d_call cdr3_nt cdr3_aa
TRBJ1-1 NA TRBV18 NA TGTGCCAGCTCACCACGGCAGAACACTGAAGCTTTCTTT CASSPRQNTEAFF
TRBJ1-6 NA TRBV3-1/TRBV3-2 NA TGTGCCAGCAGCCAAGTTTTCAGGGAAAGCTCCTATAATTCACCCCTCCACTTT CASSQVFRESSYNSPLHF
TRBJ1-5 NA TRBV19 TRBD1 TGTGCCAGTGGGACAGGGAATCCTAGCAATCAGCCCCAGCATTTT CASGTGNPSNQPQHF
TRBJ2-3 NA TRBV12-5 TRBD2 TGTGCTAGTGGTTTGGACGGACTAGGCGCGCAGTATTTT CASGLDGLGAQYF
TRBJ1-2 NA TRBV2 TRBD1 TGTGCCAGCAGACCGGGACAGGGGGCGAACACCTTC CASRPGQGANTF
TRBJ1-6 NA TRBV7-6 NA TGTGCCAGCAGCTTAAACAGGGCTTATAATTCACCCCTCCACTTT CASSLNRAYNSPLHF
TRBJ2-1 NA TRBV18 NA TGTGCCAGCTCACCACAGGGGAATGAGCAGTTCTTC CASSPQGNEQFF
TRBJ2-3 NA TRBV10-2 TRBD2 TGCGCCAGCAGTGAGTGGACTAGCGGGAGGAGAGATACGCAGTATTTT CASSEWTSGRRDTQYF
TRBJ2-1 NA TRBV14 TRBD1 TGTGCCAGCAGCCAAGGAGCGCGGGGACAGGGTATGAGCAATGAGCAGTTCTTC CASSQGARGQGMSNEQFF
TRBJ2-7 few TRBV2 TRBD1 TGTGCCAGCAGAACAGGGGTCGCCGACGAGCAGTACTTC CASRTGVADEQYF
TRBJ1-1 NA TRBV25-1 TRBD1 TGTGCCAGCAGTGAGTGGGACAGCCCCACTGAAGCTTTCTTT CASSEWDSPTEAFF
TRBJ2-1 NA TRBV7-3 NA TGTGCCAGCAGCTTAAAGGGGGCCTACAATGAGCAGTTCTTC CASSLKGAYNEQFF
TRBJ1-2 NA TRBV28 NA TGTGCCAGCAGTCGACCGGCCTCAGGGGATAGGTATGGCTACACCTTC CASSRPASGDRYGYTF